The 21 T cell receptor beta chains below come from one sample, sequenced in a study of blood T cell repertoires in COVID-19. Here immunoSEQ multiplex PCR was the method, and the copy in TCRdb shows in-frame clones only, minus some. Among under 400,000 clones listed, nearly 90% were seen once. The material sequenced was peripheral blood. The receptors shown here come from a man in his late teens or twenties with active or convalescent COVID-19.

V gene TRBV4-2 combines with J gene TRBJ2-7; TRBD2 is a possible D gene (5 bases). The CDR3 loop spans 15 amino acids. V dropped 4 bases and J dropped 4 bases, with 17 bases sitting between them. Per germline, CDR1 LGHNA and CDR2 YNFKEQ. The CDR3 DNA sequence: TGTGCCAGCAGCCCTCTAGCCAAGCAAGCTTACGAGCAGTACTTC. This encodes CASSPLAKQAYEQYF.

This chain connects TRBV9 to TRBJ1-1; D not resolved. Trimming pared 4 bases from V and 5 bases from J, leaving 18 bases between. From germline, CDR1 is SGDLS and CDR2 YYNGEE. The CDR3 contains 15 residues. CDR3 sequence (DNA): TGTGCCAGCAGCACACTCCAAGTCCGGGGAACTGAAGCTTTCTTT. Amino acid sequence: CASSTLQVRGTEAFF.

This sequence joins TRBV7-3 and TRBJ2-3; weak D call: TRBD2 (6 bases). Trimming cost V 1 base and J 6 bases, with 17 bases left between them. The CDR3 length is 16 residues. The germline CDR1 and CDR2 sequences are SGHTA and FQGTGA. CDR3 in amino acids: CASSLKEGGAGDTQYF. The CDR3 DNA reads TGTGCCAGCAGCTTAAAGGAGGGCGGAGCAGGCGATACGCAGTATTTT.

CDR3 nucleotides: TGCGCCAGCAGCGTGGGACAGGGGGCCACTCCTAACTATGGCTACACCTTC. This encodes CASSVGQGATPNYGYTF. This chain joins TRBV5-1 and TRBJ1-2; the match to TRBD1 covers 12 bases. With V trimmed by 4 bases and J by 0 bases, 7 bases remained unmatched. Looked up from germline, CDR1 is SGHRS and CDR2 is YFSETQ. The CDR3 spans 17 residues.

As DNA, the CDR3 is TGCGCCAGCAGCCAAGCTTTAAGGGGGGGCTTCCAAGAGACCCAGTACTTC. Translating gives CASSQALRGGFQETQYF. The V and J genes are TRBV4-3 and TRBJ2-5; perhaps TRBD2 as D (7 bases). V was pared by 1 base and J by 1 base, with 16 bases between. Looked up from germline, CDR1 is LGHNA and CDR2 is YSLEER. The CDR3 totals 17 residues.

The V and J genes are TRBV28 and TRBJ2-2, with 16 bases aligning to TRBD2. V was clipped by 5 bases and J by 4 bases; unmatched bases: 7. The CDR3 is made up of 18 amino acids. Germline lookup yields CDR1 MDHEN and CDR2 SYDVKM. The CDR3 DNA reads TGTGCCAGCAGTCAAGGGACTAGCGGGGGGGCTTTCACCGGGGAGCTGTTTTTT. It encodes CASSQGTSGGAFTGELFF.

The chain joins TRBV6-2 or TRBV6-3 to TRBJ2-1, with a weak D call TRBD2 (5 bases). Germline assignment: CDR1 MNHEY and CDR2 SVGEGT. V lost 2 bases and J 4 bases, leaving 9 bases between the germline ends. The CDR3 contains 14 residues. CDR3: CASSYRSGYNEQFF. The CDR3 DNA reads as TGTGCCAGCAGTTACAGGTCGGGGTACAATGAGCAGTTCTTC.

The chain uses TRBV5-1 and TRBJ1-1, with 7 bases identical to TRBD1. J was trimmed by 0 bases and V by 4 bases; bases with no gene match: 9. CDR1 is SGHRS, CDR2 YFSETQ, per germline. The CDR3 loop spans 16 amino acids. The CDR3 DNA sequence: TGCGCCAGCAGCCCTTCGCTGACAGGGCTGAACACTGAAGCTTTCTTT. It yields the protein CASSPSLTGLNTEAFF.

The J gene is TRBJ2-1, the V gene TRBV28; no clear D. V lost 2 bases and J lost 0, with 14 bases in between. CDR1 and CDR2 (germline): MDHEN, SYDVKM. The CDR3 is 17 amino acids. The CDR3 DNA is TGTGCCAGCAGTTTACCGTCCAGGCAGACCTCCTACAATGAGCAGTTCTTC. As protein: CASSLPSRQTSYNEQFF.

The chain employs TRBV6-5 and TRBJ2-2, with a weak D call TRBD2 (6 bases). V gave up 6 bases and J gave up 4 bases, with 15 bases separating them. In germline, CDR1 is MNHEY, CDR2 SVGAGI. The CDR3 sequence is 15 residues long. This CDR3 is CASRGTASVTGELFF. The CDR3 nucleotides read TGTGCCAGCAGAGGGACTGCCTCTGTCACCGGGGAGCTGTTTTTT.

This clone turned up a few times. The chain has TRBV7-2 and TRBJ2-7; D is unresolved. Germline V gives CDR1 SGHTA, CDR2 FQGNSA. This CDR3 spans 13 amino acids. V lost 1 base, J lost 6 bases, and 10 bases lay in between. The CDR3, as DNA: TGTGCCAGCAGCTTAGTTTCGGGTAGCGAGCAGTACTTC. Translated: CASSLVSGSEQYF.

The chain couples TRBV2 to TRBJ1-1; the match to TRBD1 covers 12 bases. The junction had 3 bases not matched to a gene; V was cut back by 5 bases and J by 5 bases. Germline V gene sequence: CDR1 SNHLY, CDR2 FYNNEI. The CDR3 consists of 14 residues. The DNA of the CDR3 is TGTGCCAGCAGTCGGGACAGGGGGCAGACTGAAGCTTTCTTT. As protein: CASSRDRGQTEAFF.

This chain links TRBV9 with TRBJ2-2; D gene ambiguous. The CDR3 length is 14 residues. CDR1 SGDLS and CDR2 YYNGEE come from the germline V gene. Trimming took 7 bases from V and 6 from J, leaving 16 bases between them. CDR3 protein: CASGVGLLSGELFF. The CDR3 nucleotides read TGTGCCAGCGGAGTCGGCCTACTTTCCGGGGAGCTGTTTTTT.

The CDR3 reads CASSPGTGGNSPLHF. In DNA form, the CDR3 reads TGTGCCAGCAGTCCCGGGACAGGGGGTAATTCACCCCTCCACTTT. The chain carries TRBV28 and TRBJ1-6; 11 bases agree with TRBD1. The CDR3 sequence is 15 residues long. Germline CDR1 MDHEN, CDR2 SYDVKM. Trimming cost V 5 bases and J 6 bases; bases outside gene matches: 3. Full variable domain (remainder filled in from reference TRBV28 and TRBJ1-6): DVKVTQSSRYLVKRTGEKVFLECVQDMDHENMFWYRQDPGLGLRLIYFSYDVKMKEKGDIPEGYSVSREKKERFSLILESASTNQTSMYLCASSPGTGGNSPLHFGNGTRLTVT.

This sequence joins TRBV9 and TRBJ1-5; possible D gene TRBD1, 6 bases. The CDR3 contains 14 residues. Germline V lookup: CDR1 SGDLS, CDR2 YYNGEE. V was shortened by 4 bases and J by 3 bases, with 11 bases between the two germline ends. CDR3 coding DNA: TGTGCCAGCAGCCCAACAGGGATCAATCAGCCCCAGCATTTT. It encodes CASSPTGINQPQHF.

This clone was counted only a few times. The rearrangement joins TRBV6-4 to TRBJ1-5, with D tentatively TRBD1 (6 bases). Germline V gene data show CDR1 as MRHNA and CDR2 as SNTAGT. The CDR3 covers 16 residues. Trimming stripped 7 bases from V and 2 bases from J, with 18 bases between. CDR3 region: CASIKRRGARNQPQHF. The DNA for the CDR3 is TGTGCCAGCATCAAACGACGGGGGGCTCGCAATCAGCCCCAGCATTTT.

The rearrangement joins TRBV11-2 to TRBJ2-2; 10 positions match TRBD1. Trimming removed 5 bases from V and 7 bases from J; junction bases left unmatched: 7. The CDR3 consists of 15 residues. CDR1 is SGHAT and CDR2 is FQNNGV in the germline V gene. The CDR3 region has the DNA TGTGCCAGCAGCCAAATGACAGGGGGCGTCGGGGAGCTGTTTTTT. The encoded protein is CASSQMTGGVGELFF.

The V gene is TRBV30, the J gene TRBJ1-1; 10 bases line up with TRBD1. The CDR3 runs 13 residues. CDR1 is GTSNPN and CDR2 is SVGIG in the germline V gene (reference sequence). The V segment lost 5 bases and the J segment 11 bases; nucleotides outside the gene matches: 11. The CDR3 sequence is CAWLGTGVLYAFF. The CDR3 bases are TGTGCCTGGCTTGGGACAGGGGTTCTCTATGCTTTCTTT.

The chain couples TRBV20-1 to TRBJ1-1; D is unclear. Trimming left V 1 base short and J 4 bases short, with 4 bases between. Germline CDR1 DFQATT, CDR2 SNEGSKA (reference sequence). CDR3 length equals 11 residues. In DNA form, the CDR3 reads TGCAGTGCTAGAGGTAGCACTGAAGCTTTCTTT. This gives the protein CSARGSTEAFF.

This clone came up once. V usage is TRBV6-5 and J usage is TRBJ1-2, with a possible D match to TRBD1 (6 bases). V lost 2 bases and J lost 0, with 10 bases in between. CDR3 length: 15 amino acids. The germline gives CDR1 MNHEY, CDR2 SVGAGI. CDR3 nucleotide sequence: TGTGCCAGCAGTTACATTCAGGGGACTAACTATGGCTACACCTTC. Residues: CASSYIQGTNYGYTF.

The V call is TRBV18, the J call TRBJ1-1; D remains unclear. The CDR3 has 15 amino acids. Trimming shortened V by 3 bases and J by 0 bases, and 11 bases separated the two germline ends. Germline-derived CDR1 and CDR2 are KGHSH and LQKENI. Here the CDR3 DNA reads TGTGCCAGCTCACCGGCAGATTCGATGAACACTGAAGCTTTCTTT. As protein: CASSPADSMNTEAFF.